Shown below are 32 T cell receptor beta chains from a single sample sequenced in a study of cytomegalovirus exposure and HLA in healthy donors. PCR involved 60 Vbeta and 13 Jbeta primers. Data came from immunoSEQ multiplex PCR; TCRdb stores just in-frame clones and leaves some out. This sample has around 130,000 clones, with about 81% found just once. Sequencing input: PBMCs. Receptor source: a woman in her thirties or forties in good health and CMV-seropositive.

The V and J genes are TRBV5-1 and TRBJ1-1; 8 positions match TRBD1. There are 14 residues in the CDR3. V lost 2 bases, J lost 1 base, and 1 base stayed unmatched. Looked up from germline, CDR1 is SGHRS and CDR2 is YFSETQ. CDR3 DNA sequence: TGCGCCAGCAGCTTTGACAGGGGGAACACTGAAGCTTTCTTT. This encodes CASSFDRGNTEAFF.

The V gene is TRBV7-2, the J gene TRBJ2-7, with 8 nucleotides matching TRBD1. The trim removed 5 bases at V and 5 bases at J, leaving 8 bases unmatched. Germline assignment: CDR1 SGHTA and CDR2 FQGNSA. The CDR3 has 14 amino acids. CDR3 in amino acids: CASSPGPGGDEQYF. DNA for the CDR3: TGTGCCAGCAGCCCAGGGCCAGGGGGCGACGAGCAGTACTTC.

The V call is TRBV18, the J call TRBJ1-2; D not resolved. Germline assignment: CDR1 KGHSH and CDR2 LQKENI. V was trimmed by 3 bases and J by 8 bases, leaving 13 bases between them. This CDR3 contains 13 residues. The CDR3 protein is CASSPGDERGYTF. DNA for the CDR3: TGTGCCAGCTCACCGGGAGACGAGCGAGGCTACACCTTC.

The chain has TRBV7-8 and TRBJ2-2, with 11 bases that match TRBD2. Germline CDR1 reads SGHVS; CDR2 reads FQNEAQ. V trimming: 5 bases; J trimming: 6 bases; junction bases outside the gene matches: 8. The CDR3 is 16 residues long. CDR3 sequence: CASSPNVLAGAGELFF. As DNA, the CDR3 is TGTGCCAGCAGCCCTAATGTACTAGCGGGAGCCGGGGAGCTGTTTTTT.

This chain uses TRBV4-1 with TRBJ1-5; the D gene is possibly TRBD1 (5 bases). CDR3 length: 14 residues. V was pared by 3 bases and J by 8 bases, with 14 bases between. CDR1 and CDR2 from the germline V gene are MGHRA and YSYEKL. CDR3 protein: CASSHSDTLEPQHF. The CDR3 region has the DNA TGCGCCAGCAGCCACTCGGACACCTTGGAGCCCCAGCATTTT.

The chain carries TRBV15 and TRBJ1-1, with D possibly matching TRBD1 (5 bases). Looked up from germline, CDR1 is LNHNV and CDR2 is YYDKDF (reference sequence). This CDR3 has 11 residues. The germline V and J ends were trimmed by 5 bases and 11 bases, with 12 bases remaining between them. The DNA of the CDR3 is TGTGCCACCAGCGTAGACAGTCGGGCTTTCTTT. It encodes CATSVDSRAFF.

This chain links TRBV5-4 with TRBJ2-5; the D gene is possibly TRBD1 (5 bases). Germline lookup yields CDR1 SGHNT and CDR2 YYREEE (reference sequence). V shed 4 bases and J shed 5 bases, with 21 bases lying between them. The CDR3 spans 16 residues. DNA for the CDR3: TGTGCCAGCAGCCCGCCCCGGGCTACGGCAGGGGAGACCCAGTACTTC. It specifies CASSPPRATAGETQYF.

The sample holds a few counts of this clone. The chain carries TRBV2 and TRBJ2-2; D is perhaps TRBD2 (6 bases). Looked up from germline, CDR1 is SNHLY and CDR2 is FYNNEI. Trimming stripped 6 bases from V and 1 base from J, with 9 bases between. The CDR3 covers 14 residues. CDR3 nucleotides: TGTGCCAGCAGAGGCGGGGAGAACACCGGGGAGCTGTTTTTT. It encodes CASRGGENTGELFF.

The V call is TRBV5-4, the J call TRBJ1-2; TRBD1 is a possible D gene (6 bases). The germline V and J ends were trimmed by 5 bases and 6 bases, with 14 bases remaining between them. Looked up from germline, CDR1 is SGHNT and CDR2 is YYREEE (reference sequence). The CDR3 is 13 residues long. CDR3 residues: CASSYTGRDGYTF. In DNA form, the CDR3 reads TGTGCCAGCAGTTACACAGGGAGGGATGGCTACACCTTC. The whole variable domain, filled in from reference TRBV5-4 and TRBJ1-2, reads ETGVTQSPTHLIKTRGQQVTLRCSSQSGHNTVSWYQQALGQGPQFIFQYYREEENGRGNFPPRFSGLQFPNYSSELNVNALELDDSALYLCASSYTGRDGYTFGSGTRLTVV.

This clone was found once. An end of the junction does not agree with germline; a read error may underlie this. The CDR3 nucleotides read TGTGCCTGGAGTGTTCGGTCCTCCCACGAGCAGTACTTC. Encoded protein: CAWSVRSSHEQYF. The rearrangement links TRBV30 to TRBJ2-7; D gene ambiguous. Germline CDR1 reads GTSNPN; CDR2 reads SVGIG (reference sequence). There are 13 residues in the CDR3.

The J gene is TRBJ2-6, the V gene TRBV30; unclear D gene. The CDR3 runs to 13 residues. The germline CDR1 and CDR2 sequences are GTSNPN and SVGIG (reference sequence). CDR3 in DNA: TGTGCGCTTGCTCGGTCTGGGGCCAACGTCCTGACTTTC. It specifies CALARSGANVLTF.

The V call is TRBV19, the J call TRBJ1-4, with 10 positions matching TRBD1. Germline loops: CDR1 LNHDA, CDR2 SQIVND (reference sequence). V shed 9 bases and J 0 bases; nucleotides not matched to a gene: 7. This CDR3 spans 16 amino acids. The DNA for the CDR3 is TGTGCCAGAGAGGGACAGGGGCGTGCAACTAATGAAAAACTGTTTTTT. This translates into CAREGQGRATNEKLFF.

The chain carries TRBV10-1 and TRBJ2-1; TRBD2 might be the D (6 bases). In germline, CDR1 is WNHNN, CDR2 SYGVQD (reference sequence). Trimming left V 0 bases short and J 0 bases short, with 18 bases between. This CDR3 is 19 amino acids long. The chain's CDR3 is CASSESLAGKGTSYNEQFF. In nucleotides, the CDR3 is TGCGCCAGCAGTGAGTCTTTGGCGGGAAAGGGTACCTCCTACAATGAGCAGTTCTTC.

A single count supports this clone. The J gene is TRBJ1-4, the V gene TRBV25-1; 8 bases match TRBD1. J lost 1 base, V lost 4 bases, and 5 bases had no gene match. Germline V gene sequence: CDR1 MGHDK, CDR2 SYGVNS. This CDR3 comprises 16 residues. CDR3 DNA: TGTGCCAGCAGTGGGCAGGGGGCTGGAACTAATGAAAAACTGTTTTTT. Translation gives CASSGQGAGTNEKLFF.

This clone occurred a few times. The genes are TRBV4-3 and TRBJ1-2; TRBD1 matches at 11 bases. V trimming: 2 bases; J trimming: 12 bases; junction bases outside the gene matches: 11. The CDR3 is made up of 15 amino acids. CDR1 is LGHNA and CDR2 is YSLEER in the germline V gene. The CDR3 DNA follows: TGCGCCAGCAGCCAATTACCGGGACAGGGGGAGGGAAACACCTTC. Its protein product is CASSQLPGQGEGNTF.

The chain employs TRBV28 and TRBJ1-4; TRBD1 aligns across 8 bases. Germline CDR1 and CDR2: MDHEN and SYDVKM. Trimming at V came to 5 bases and at J to 4 bases, leaving 6 bases not matched to a gene. CDR3 length: 15 amino acids. CDR3: CASSTPGQGNEKLFF. In nucleotides, the CDR3 is TGTGCCAGCAGTACCCCCGGACAGGGTAATGAAAAACTGTTTTTT.

This clone was seen more than once but under ten times. The gene calls are TRBV2 and TRBJ2-1; TRBD1 matches at 8 bases. CDR1 and CDR2 from the germline V gene are SNHLY and FYNNEI. The CDR3 sequence is 15 residues long. J lost 5 bases, V lost 10 bases, and 13 bases had no gene match. CDR3 loop: CATDRGRGRDNEQFF. In DNA, the CDR3 is TGTGCCACCGACCGGGGCAGGGGGCGCGACAATGAGCAGTTCTTC. The full variable domain, in which reference TRBV2 and TRBJ2-1 provide the parts outside the CDR3, is EPEVTQTPSHQVTQMGQEVILRCVPISNHLYFYWYRQILGQKVEFLVSFYNNEISEKSEIFDDQFSVERPDGSNFTLKIRSTKLEDSAMYFCATDRGRGRDNEQFFGPGTRLTVL.

V and J are TRBV27 and TRBJ2-3, with no clear D. The CDR3 consists of 14 residues. The germline gives CDR1 MNHEY, CDR2 SMNVEV (reference sequence). The V end lost 1 base, the J end lost 0 bases, and 5 bases lay between the germline ends. In DNA, the CDR3 is TGTGCCAGCAGTTTATTGGCTAGCACAGATACGCAGTATTTT. It specifies CASSLLASTDTQYF.

The chain uses TRBV15 and TRBJ2-1; D is possibly TRBD2 (6 bases). The V and J ends lost 8 bases and 9 bases respectively, with 23 bases between them. CDR3 length: 15 amino acids. Germline values: CDR1 LNHNV, CDR2 YYDKDF (reference sequence). CDR3 residues: CATETGGALKGEQFF. The CDR3 bases are TGTGCCACCGAAACCGGAGGGGCCCTGAAGGGTGAGCAGTTCTTC.

The genes are TRBV6-1 and TRBJ1-1; D gene uncertain. Germline-derived CDR1 and CDR2 are MNHNS and SASEGT. This CDR3 spans 12 amino acids. Trimming removed 6 bases from V and 4 bases from J, with 9 bases in between. DNA of the CDR3: TGTGCCAGCAGCGCAACGGGCACTGAAGCTTTCTTT. Residues: CASSATGTEAFF.

This clone was recorded only once. The chain is built from TRBV9 and TRBJ1-3; perhaps TRBD1 as D (5 bases). This CDR3 has 16 amino acids. With 3 bases removed from V and 0 bases from J, the gap between germline ends came to 13 bases. Germline loops: CDR1 SGDLS, CDR2 YYNGEE. In DNA form, the CDR3 reads TGTGCCAGCAGCGGCCAGGGAATATTCTCTGGAAACACCATATATTTT. This encodes CASSGQGIFSGNTIYF. The whole variable domain, filled in from reference TRBV9 and TRBJ1-3, reads DSGVTQTPKHLITATGQRVTLRCSPRSGDLSVYWYQQSLDQGLQFLIQYYNGEERAKGNILERFSAQQFPDLHSELNLSSLELGDSALYFCASSGQGIFSGNTIYFGEGSWLTVV.

The chain has TRBV19 and TRBJ2-1, with 7 bases aligning to TRBD2. Germline V CDR1 and CDR2: LNHDA, SQIVND (reference sequence). The CDR3 extends over 17 amino acids. V trimming: 3 bases; J trimming: 1 base; junction bases outside the gene matches: 9. The DNA of the CDR3 is TGTGCCAGTAGTATTCCGGCTAGCGGACCGTCCTACAATGAGCAGTTCTTC. Encoded protein: CASSIPASGPSYNEQFF. The full variable domain, its missing parts supplied by reference TRBV19 and TRBJ2-1, is DGGITQSPKYLFRKEGQNVTLSCEQNLNHDAMYWYRQDPGQGLRLIYYSQIVNDFQKGDIAEGYSVSREKKESFPLTVTSAQKNPTAFYLCASSIPASGPSYNEQFFGPGTRLTVL.

This sequence joins TRBV6-1 and TRBJ2-3; 14 nucleotides agree with TRBD2. The CDR3 is 15 amino acids. With V trimmed by 7 bases and J by 6 bases, 6 bases remained unmatched. Looked up from germline, CDR1 is MNHNS and CDR2 is SASEGT. Written as DNA, the CDR3 is TGTGCCAGCATTGGACTAGCGGGAGGAGCGGATACGCAGTATTTT. This gives the protein CASIGLAGGADTQYF.

V usage is TRBV5-6 and J usage is TRBJ2-5, with D possibly TRBD1 on 5 matching bases. The CDR3 extends over 14 amino acids. Trimming pared 0 bases from V and 0 bases from J, leaving 6 bases between. The germline V gene encodes CDR1 SGHDT and CDR2 YYEEEE. CDR3 sequence: CASSLVQDQETQYF. In DNA, the CDR3 is TGTGCCAGCAGCTTGGTACAGGACCAAGAGACCCAGTACTTC.

The chain couples TRBV19 to TRBJ2-7, with 11 bases matching TRBD2. Germline CDR1 and CDR2: LNHDA and SQIVND (reference sequence). V lost 5 bases, J lost 1 base, and 4 bases stayed unmatched. CDR3 size: 15 residues. This chain's CDR3 is CASSLGLAGSYEQYF. In nucleotides, the CDR3 is TGTGCCAGTAGTTTAGGACTAGCGGGTTCCTACGAGCAGTACTTC.

The chain couples TRBV7-9 to TRBJ1-1; possibly TRBD1 for D (5 bases). The germline V gene has CDR1 SEHNR and CDR2 FQNEAQ (reference sequence). V was trimmed by 4 bases and J by 3 bases, leaving 12 bases between them. The CDR3 contains 14 residues. The chain's CDR3 is CASSYWGRDTEAFF. The CDR3 DNA is TGTGCCAGCAGCTACTGGGGGAGGGACACTGAAGCTTTCTTT.

The V and J genes are TRBV6-1 and TRBJ1-2; D perhaps matches TRBD1 (5 bases). V was clipped by 5 bases and J by 4 bases, with 8 bases between them. This CDR3 region has 12 residues. The germline V gene has CDR1 MNHNS and CDR2 SASEGT. Here the CDR3 DNA reads TGTGCCAGCAGTTCAGACAGCTATGGCTACACCTTC. Residues: CASSSDSYGYTF.

The gene calls are TRBV4-1 and TRBJ1-4; unclear D gene. V lost 0 bases to trimming and J lost 6 bases, with 8 bases between them. Germline values: CDR1 MGHRA, CDR2 YSYEKL. The length of the CDR3 is 14 residues. Here the CDR3 reads CASSQDGSYEKLFF. The CDR3 nucleotides are TGCGCCAGCAGCCAAGACGGGTCCTATGAAAAACTGTTTTTT.

The chain uses TRBV7-6 and TRBJ1-5, with 8 nucleotides matching TRBD1. Germline CDR1 and CDR2: SGHVS and FNYEAQ. The CDR3 is 18 residues long. The V gene end was trimmed by 1 base and the J gene end by 2 bases; junction bases not matched to a gene: 10. DNA for the CDR3: TGTGCCAGCAGCTTAGGCACAGGGGGAGGGGGGGGCAATCAGCCCCAGCATTTT. Encoded protein: CASSLGTGGGGGNQPQHF. Based on the CDR3 plus reference TRBV7-6 and TRBJ1-5, the full variable domain is GAGVSQSPRYKVTKRGQDVALRCDPISGHVSLYWYRQALGQGPEFLTYFNYEAQQDKSGLPNDRFSAERPEGSISTLTIQRTEQRDSAMYRCASSLGTGGGGGNQPQHFGDGTRLSIL.

The chain is built from TRBV18 and TRBJ2-3; D possibly corresponds to TRBD2 (6 bases). Between the trimmed V and J ends, which lost 0 bases and 5 bases, there was a span of 9 bases. This CDR3 has 14 residues. CDR1 and CDR2 (germline): KGHSH, LQKENI. The chain's CDR3 is CASSPPPAGDTQYF. The CDR3 DNA reads TGTGCCAGCTCACCACCGCCAGCGGGAGATACGCAGTATTTT.

CDR3 nucleotides: TGTGCCACCAGCAGAGAAAGGGTAGGAGGCAGCACAGATACGCAGTATTTT. This codes for CATSRERVGGSTDTQYF. This rearrangement joins TRBV15 to TRBJ2-3, with D possibly matching TRBD2 (5 bases). This CDR3 contains 17 residues. The germline V gene encodes CDR1 LNHNV and CDR2 YYDKDF (reference sequence). V lost 0 bases, J lost 0 bases, and 13 bases lay in between. The whole variable domain, remainder taken from reference TRBV15 and TRBJ2-3, is DAMVIQNPRYQVTQFGKPVTLSCSQTLNHNVMYWYQQKSSQAPKLLFHYYDKDFNNEADTPDNFQSRRPNTSFCFLDIRSPGLGDTAMYLCATSRERVGGSTDTQYFGPGTRLTVL.

V is TRBV7-6 and J is TRBJ2-5, with 8 bases matching TRBD1. After removal of 5 bases from V and 9 bases from J, the junction contained 14 bases not matched to a gene. There are 15 residues in the CDR3. Germline V gene data show CDR1 as SGHVS and CDR2 as FNYEAQ. The CDR3 loop reads CASSPRTGPAGAQYF. The CDR3 DNA sequence: TGTGCCAGCAGCCCCAGGACAGGGCCCGCAGGGGCCCAGTACTTC.